The present T cell receptor beta chain was sequenced within a study of blood T cell repertoires in COVID-19. Original processing methods: Amplifying reference gene primers gave estimates of nucleated cell counts. Some clones are missing from TCRdb's copy, which holds only in-frame ones; the method was immunoSEQ multiplex PCR. Clonal size and the V and J genes are those of that table, whereas D and trimming came from the DNA. The sample lists about 180,000 clones, roughly 90% occurring once. The sequence derives from a human donor with acute COVID-19. The donor label of this sample is uncertain. The sample taken for sequencing was PBMCs or T cells enriched from blood (not recorded which).

This chain's CDR3 is CASSLGGTGVEYEQYF. CDR3 DNA: TGTGCCAGCAGCCTAGGGGGGACAGGTGTGGAGTACGAGCAGTACTTC. The J gene is TRBJ2-7, the V gene TRBV11-3; 8 positions agree with TRBD1. The CDR3 totals 16 residues. In germline, CDR1 is SGHNT, CDR2 YENEEA. V shed 5 bases, J shed 4 bases, and the junction held 13 bases outside the gene matches. The full variable domain, in which reference TRBV11-3 and TRBJ2-7 provide the parts outside the CDR3, is EAGVVQSPRYKIIEKKQPVAFWCNPISGHNTLYWYLQNLGQGPELLIRYENEEAVDDSQLPKDRFSAERLKGVDSTLKIQPAELGDSAVYLCASSLGGTGVEYEQYFGPGTRLTVT.